Sequencing of this T cell receptor beta chain was carried out in a study of CD8+ T cells in alopecia areata. cDNA prepared by RNA extraction and subsequent reverse transcription served as the template for sequencing. Clones were read by immunoSEQ multiplex PCR, and TCRdb kept only the in-frame ones, dropping some. The sample has about 250,000 clones; about two thirds are singletons. In its sample, this clone was seen a few times. The germline V gene has CDR1 SGHRS and CDR2 YFSETQ. Trimming removed 5 bases at V and 7 bases at J, with 15 bases between. The CDR3 length is 13 residues. The chain combines TRBV5-1 with TRBJ1-2, with D unresolved. The TCR sequence derives from a human donor with alopecia areata. The sample in question was CD4+ T cells sorted from blood, obtained at week 0. This CDR3 reads CASRGDGLSGYTF. The DNA of the CDR3 is TGCGCCAGCAGGGGTGACGGGCTCAGTGGCTACACCTTC.